A selection of T cell receptor beta chains follows, all from one sample in a study of neurological immune-mediated disorders. TCRdb re-called the 5' RACE reads with MiXCR, one entry per CDR3 protein. The table includes over 55,000 distinct CDR3 sequences, around 9.6% detected once. Sequencing was done on a sample of PBMCs. All receptors derive from a man in his thirties or forties in good health. The CDR3 runs from the conserved cysteine through the conserved F or W. Fields, in order: V gene, J gene, clone size, D gene, CDR3 protein, CDR3 DNA. The D gene is left open where the match is weak. Not all rows give a size; the values are once, few, many and, for expanded clones, a class.

>TRBV20-1|TRBJ1-2|many|-
CSAPTQGNYGYTF
TGCAGTGCTCCGACTCAGGGTAACTATGGCTACACCTTC
>TRBV20-1|TRBJ1-4|many|-
CSARGHHSATNEKLFF
TGCAGTGCTAGAGGACACCACAGTGCAACTAATGAAAAACTGTTTTTT
>TRBV15|TRBJ2-7|many|-
CATSTGNEQYF
TGTGCCACCAGTACAGGGAACGAGCAGTACTTC
>TRBV5-1|TRBJ1-1|few|TRBD1
CASSLVWGQGATEAFF
TGCGCCAGCAGCTTGGTGTGGGGACAGGGGGCCACTGAAGCTTTCTTT
>TRBV20-1|TRBJ1-1|-|-
CSARDKKKGPVTEAFF
TGCAGTGCTAGAGATAAAAAGAAGGGACCGGTCACTGAAGCTTTCTTT
>TRBV5-1|TRBJ1-4|many|-
CASSLSYEKLFF
TGCGCCAGCAGCTTGTCGTATGAAAAACTGTTTTTT
>TRBV5-1|TRBJ2-1|many|-
CASSLRGINEQFF
TGCGCCAGCAGCTTGCGAGGGATAAATGAGCAGTTCTTC
>TRBV7-6|TRBJ1-4|many|-
CASSLLSVATNEKLFF
TGTGCCAGCAGCCTCCTGTCGGTTGCAACTAATGAAAAACTGTTTTTT
>TRBV5-1|TRBJ2-2|many|TRBD1
CASSLRQGDRIVAGELFF
TGCGCCAGCAGCTTACGCCAGGGGGACCGGATCGTCGCCGGGGAGCTGTTTTTT
>TRBV4-1|TRBJ2-4|many|-
CASSRLYIAKNIQYF
TGCGCCAGCAGCCGACTCTACATAGCCAAAAACATTCAGTACTTC
>TRBV29-1|TRBJ2-5|many|TRBD1
CSASGQIKQETQYF
TGCAGCGCCTCGGGACAGATCAAGCAAGAGACCCAGTACTTC
>TRBV29-1|TRBJ1-1|many|TRBD1
CSVPGQGIMNTEAFF
TGCAGCGTCCCGGGACAGGGGATCATGAACACTGAAGCTTTCTTT
>TRBV19|TRBJ2-2|many|-
CASSASGAPGELFF
TGTGCCAGTAGTGCCTCGGGGGCGCCCGGGGAGCTGTTTTTT
>TRBV20-1|TRBJ1-1|many|TRBD1
CSAAPGQEAFF
TGCAGTGCTGCCCCGGGACAGGAAGCTTTCTTT
>TRBV3-1|TRBJ1-3|many|-
CASSPRGTTIYF
TGTGCCAGCAGCCCTCGAGGGACCACCATATATTTT
>TRBV6-5|TRBJ1-1|many|-
CASRPDGVGPEAFF
TGTGCCAGCAGACCCGACGGGGTCGGCCCTGAAGCTTTCTTT
>TRBV7-8|TRBJ1-1|-|-
CASSFTKNTEAFF
TGTGCCAGCAGCTTTACTAAGAACACTGAAGCTTTCTTT
>TRBV5-1|TRBJ1-5|many|-
CASSLSGGVGQPQHF
TGCGCCAGCAGCTTGTCCGGGGGGGTAGGTCAGCCCCAGCATTTT
>TRBV29-1|TRBJ2-2|many|-
CSVLGEVGELFF
TGCAGCGTTCTGGGGGAAGTGGGGGAGCTGTTTTTT
>TRBV6-4|TRBJ1-1|many|-
CASSDGRAMSEAFF
TGTGCCAGCAGTGACGGCAGGGCGATGTCTGAAGCTTTCTTT
>TRBV7-2|TRBJ1-5|few|-
CASSDSSSNQPQHF
TGTGCCAGCAGCGACAGTAGTAGCAATCAGCCCCAGCATTTT
>TRBV29-1|TRBJ1-1|-|-
CSVEMVGVEAFF
TGCAGCGTTGAGATGGTTGGTGTTGAAGCTTTCTTT
>TRBV30|TRBJ1-3|many|-
CAWTSGVSGNTIYF
TGTGCCTGGACTTCTGGAGTCTCTGGAAACACCATATATTTT
>TRBV10-3|TRBJ2-7|many|TRBD1
CAISEGQEIHEQYF
TGTGCCATCAGTGAGGGACAGGAAATTCACGAGCAGTACTTC
>TRBV5-1|TRBJ2-1|few|-
CASSLAAGSNEQFF
TGCGCCAGCAGCTTGGCTGCTGGGTCCAATGAGCAGTTCTTC
>TRBV6-1|TRBJ2-1|many|-
CASKAGSFYNEQFF
TGTGCCAGCAAGGCAGGATCTTTTTACAATGAGCAGTTCTTC
>TRBV15|TRBJ1-1|many|-
CATSRKVGRNTEAFF
TGTGCCACCAGCAGAAAAGTGGGGAGGAACACTGAAGCTTTCTTT
>TRBV27|TRBJ2-7|many|-
CASSLHGAYEQYF
TGTGCCAGCAGTTTACATGGTGCCTACGAGCAGTACTTC
>TRBV27|TRBJ2-3|many|TRBD2
CASSSRLAGEGTDTQYF
TGTGCCAGCAGTTCCCGACTAGCGGGAGAGGGCACAGATACGCAGTATTTT
>TRBV21-1|TRBJ2-7|many|-
CASSKDSSYEQYF
TGTGCCAGCAGCAAAGACAGCTCCTACGAGCAGTACTTC
>TRBV29-1|TRBJ2-2|many|TRBD2
CSVVTSGMGGELFF
TGCAGCGTTGTAACTAGCGGGATGGGCGGGGAGCTGTTTTTT
>TRBV10-3|TRBJ1-5|many|-
CAISEEAGARGGNQPQHF
TGTGCCATCAGTGAGGAGGCAGGGGCCCGAGGTGGCAATCAGCCCCAGCATTTT
>TRBV11-2|TRBJ2-2|-|-
CASSSPPAGGELFF
TGTGCCAGCAGCTCCCCCCCTGCGGGCGGGGAGCTGTTTTTT
>TRBV20-1|TRBJ2-5|many|TRBD1
CSARGPGGTQYF
TGCAGTGCTAGAGGACCAGGGGGAACCCAGTACTTC
>TRBV12-3/TRBV12-4|TRBJ2-3|few|-
CASSPTGALTDTQYF
TGTGCCAGCAGTCCGACAGGCGCTCTCACAGATACGCAGTATTTT
>TRBV20-1|TRBJ1-5|many|TRBD1
CSAGKGGWVSNQPQHF
TGCAGTGCTGGCAAAGGGGGCTGGGTTAGCAATCAGCCCCAGCATTTT
>TRBV29-1|TRBJ2-7|many|TRBD1
CSAEEGQGVSEQYF
TGCAGCGCCGAGGAGGGACAGGGGGTCTCCGAGCAGTACTTC
>TRBV5-1|TRBJ1-3|many|-
CASSLQNSGNTIYF
TGCGCCAGCAGCCTACAGAACTCTGGAAACACCATATATTTT
>TRBV5-5|TRBJ2-2|many|-
CASSPAGTVTNTGELFF
TGTGCCAGCAGCCCAGCCGGGACCGTAACGAACACCGGGGAGCTGTTTTTT
>TRBV7-3|TRBJ2-1|many|-
CASSLEGGRGEQFF
TGTGCCAGCAGCTTAGAGGGCGGGCGCGGAGAGCAGTTCTTC
>TRBV7-9|TRBJ2-2|many|-
CASSWRTGTSNTGELFF
TGTGCCAGCAGCTGGAGAACCGGGACATCGAACACCGGGGAGCTGTTTTTT
>TRBV14|TRBJ1-3|many|-
CASSPRLAGAGNTIYF
TGTGCCAGCAGCCCCCGACTGGCTGGAGCTGGAAACACCATATATTTT
>TRBV28|TRBJ1-1|many|-
CASSYTEAFF
TGTGCCAGCAGTTATACTGAAGCTTTCTTT
>TRBV5-1|TRBJ2-5|many|-
CASSLVPGNGETQYF
TGCGCCAGCAGCTTGGTGCCCGGGAACGGCGAGACCCAGTACTTC
>TRBV6-6|TRBJ2-2|few|-
CASSPNSPVDKGRRRELFF
TGTGCCAGCAGTCCTAATTCCCCCGTTGACAAGGGGCGGCGGCGGGAGCTGTTTTTT
>TRBV7-2|TRBJ2-1|-|TRBD2
CASSFAGTSGYNEQFF
TGTGCCAGCAGCTTTGCGGGGACTAGCGGATACAATGAGCAGTTCTTC
>TRBV6-6|TRBJ1-4|many|-
CASTDSGLTNEKLFF
TGTGCCAGCACCGACTCGGGGTTAACTAATGAAAAACTGTTTTTT
>TRBV5-1|TRBJ2-2|many|TRBD2
CASSFLLAGGPTGELFF
TGCGCCAGCAGCTTCCTCTTAGCGGGAGGGCCTACCGGGGAGCTGTTTTTT
>TRBV10-1|TRBJ1-1|many|-
CASTRTVGDTEAFF
TGCGCCAGCACCCGGACGGTCGGAGACACTGAAGCTTTCTTT
>TRBV28|TRBJ1-4|many|TRBD1
CASSSELIQGGTNEKLFF
TGTGCCAGCAGTTCCGAGCTAATTCAGGGGGGAACTAATGAAAAACTGTTTTTT
>TRBV5-1|TRBJ2-7|many|TRBD1
CASSLGGQGARYEQYF
TGCGCCAGCAGCTTGGGTGGACAGGGGGCTCGGTACGAGCAGTACTTC
>TRBV5-6|TRBJ2-2|many|-
CASSSDGGYTGELFF
TGTGCCAGCAGCTCAGACGGGGGTTATACCGGGGAGCTGTTTTTT
>TRBV7-9|TRBJ2-1|many|-
CASSLPAPSSYNEQFF
TGTGCCAGCAGCTTACCCGCACCGAGCTCCTACAATGAGCAGTTCTTC
>TRBV18|TRBJ2-1|many|-
CASSPWGGSSYNEQFF
TGTGCCAGCTCACCATGGGGGGGCAGCTCCTACAATGAGCAGTTCTTC
>TRBV5-1|TRBJ2-2|many|TRBD2
CASSEGSAGVVGELFF
TGCGCCAGCAGCGAAGGGTCGGCGGGAGTGGTCGGGGAGCTGTTTTTT
>TRBV20-1|TRBJ1-6|many|-
CSASPWDQYNSPLHF
TGCAGTGCTTCCCCGTGGGACCAGTATAATTCACCCCTCCACTTT
>TRBV20-1|TRBJ2-1|few|TRBD1
CSAPGGFEKWNRGNEQFF
TGCAGTGCCCCAGGGGGCTTTGAAAAATGGAACAGAGGCAATGAGCAGTTCTTC
>TRBV27|TRBJ2-7|many|TRBD1
CASSWGQGAYEQYF
TGTGCCAGCAGTTGGGGACAGGGGGCGTACGAGCAGTACTTC
>TRBV12-3/TRBV12-4|TRBJ1-5|many|-
CASSLITDGNQPQHF
TGTGCCAGCAGTTTGATCACGGACGGCAATCAGCCCCAGCATTTT